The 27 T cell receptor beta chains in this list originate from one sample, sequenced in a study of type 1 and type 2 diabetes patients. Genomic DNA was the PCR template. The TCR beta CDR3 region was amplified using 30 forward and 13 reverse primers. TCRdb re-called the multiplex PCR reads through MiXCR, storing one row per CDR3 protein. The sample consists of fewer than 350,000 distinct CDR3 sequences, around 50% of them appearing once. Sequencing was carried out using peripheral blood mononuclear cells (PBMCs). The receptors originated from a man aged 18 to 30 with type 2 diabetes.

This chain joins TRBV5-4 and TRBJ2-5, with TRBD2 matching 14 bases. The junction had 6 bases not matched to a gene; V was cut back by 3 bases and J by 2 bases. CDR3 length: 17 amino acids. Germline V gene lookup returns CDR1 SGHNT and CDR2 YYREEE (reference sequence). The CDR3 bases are TGTGCCAGCAGCTGGGGGACTAGCGGGAGCAAACAAGAGACCCAGTACTTC. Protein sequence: CASSWGTSGSKQETQYF.

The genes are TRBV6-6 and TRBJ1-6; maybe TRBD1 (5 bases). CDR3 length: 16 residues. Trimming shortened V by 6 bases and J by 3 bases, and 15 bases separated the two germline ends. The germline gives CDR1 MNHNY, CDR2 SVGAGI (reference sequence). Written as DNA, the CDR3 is TGTGCCAGCAGGCCAAATCGGGACCACTATAATTCACCCCTCCACTTT. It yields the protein CASRPNRDHYNSPLHF.

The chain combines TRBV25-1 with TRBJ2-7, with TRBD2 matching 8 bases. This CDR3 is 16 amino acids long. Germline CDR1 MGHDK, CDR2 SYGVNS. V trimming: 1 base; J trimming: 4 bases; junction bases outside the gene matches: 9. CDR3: CASSEFPGTSGYEQYF. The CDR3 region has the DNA TGTGCCAGCAGTGAATTCCCCGGGACTAGTGGGTACGAGCAGTACTTC.

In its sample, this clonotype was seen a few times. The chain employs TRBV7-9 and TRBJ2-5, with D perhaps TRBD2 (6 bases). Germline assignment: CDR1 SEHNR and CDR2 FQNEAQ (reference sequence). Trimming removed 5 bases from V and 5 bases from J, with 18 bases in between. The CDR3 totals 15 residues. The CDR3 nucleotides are TGTGCCAGCAGCCCCCGGGGCGCGGGGAGGGAGACCCAGTACTTC. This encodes CASSPRGAGRETQYF.

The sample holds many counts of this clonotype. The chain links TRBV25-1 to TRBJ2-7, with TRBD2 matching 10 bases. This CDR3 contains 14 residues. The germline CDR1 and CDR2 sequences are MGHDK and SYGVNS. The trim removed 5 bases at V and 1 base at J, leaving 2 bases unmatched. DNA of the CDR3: TGTGCCAGCAGTCGGACTAGCGGTTCCTACGAGCAGTACTTC. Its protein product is CASSRTSGSYEQYF.

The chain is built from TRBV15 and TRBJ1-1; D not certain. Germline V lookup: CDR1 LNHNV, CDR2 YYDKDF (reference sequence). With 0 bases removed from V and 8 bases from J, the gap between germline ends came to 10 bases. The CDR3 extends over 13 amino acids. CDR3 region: CATSRDHKEEAFF. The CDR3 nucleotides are TGTGCCACCAGCAGAGATCATAAGGAGGAAGCTTTCTTT.

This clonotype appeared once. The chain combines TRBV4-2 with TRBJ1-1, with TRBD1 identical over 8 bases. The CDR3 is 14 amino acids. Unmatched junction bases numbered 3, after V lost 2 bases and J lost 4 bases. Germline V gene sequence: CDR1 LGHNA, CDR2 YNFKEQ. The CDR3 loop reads CASSQPTGGTEAFF. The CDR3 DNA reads TGTGCCAGCAGCCAACCTACAGGGGGCACTGAAGCTTTCTTT.

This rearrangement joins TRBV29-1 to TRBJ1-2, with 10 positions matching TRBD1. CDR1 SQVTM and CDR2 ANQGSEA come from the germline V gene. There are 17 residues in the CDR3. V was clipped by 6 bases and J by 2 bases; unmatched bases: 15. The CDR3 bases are TGCAGCGTCCGGGGGGGGACAGGGGCCCTTCCCAACTATGGCTACACCTTC. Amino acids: CSVRGGTGALPNYGYTF.

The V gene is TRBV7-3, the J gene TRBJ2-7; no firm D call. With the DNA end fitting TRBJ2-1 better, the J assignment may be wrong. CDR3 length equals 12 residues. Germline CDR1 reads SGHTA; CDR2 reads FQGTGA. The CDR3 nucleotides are TGTGCCAGCAGCTTAATACGAAATGAGCAGTTCTTC. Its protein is CASSLIRNEQFF.

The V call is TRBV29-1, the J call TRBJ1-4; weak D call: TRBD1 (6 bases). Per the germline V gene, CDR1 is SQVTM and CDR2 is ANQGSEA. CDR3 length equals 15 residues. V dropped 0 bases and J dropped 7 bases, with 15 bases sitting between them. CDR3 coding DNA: TGCAGCGTTGAAGATCCCGCAGGGGAGGGTGAAAAACTGTTTTTT. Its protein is CSVEDPAGEGEKLFF.

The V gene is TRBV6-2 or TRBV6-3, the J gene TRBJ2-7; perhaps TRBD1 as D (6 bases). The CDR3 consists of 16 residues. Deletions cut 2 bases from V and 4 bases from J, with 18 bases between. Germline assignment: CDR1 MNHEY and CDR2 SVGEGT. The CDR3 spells CASSYPPGTILYEQYF. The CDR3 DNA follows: TGTGCCAGCAGTTACCCCCCCGGGACAATATTATACGAGCAGTACTTC.

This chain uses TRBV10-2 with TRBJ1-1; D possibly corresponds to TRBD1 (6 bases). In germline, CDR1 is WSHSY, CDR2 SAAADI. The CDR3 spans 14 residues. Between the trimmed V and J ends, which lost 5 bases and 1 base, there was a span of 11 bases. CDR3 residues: CASSWGAGNTEAFF. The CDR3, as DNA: TGCGCCAGCAGTTGGGGGGCAGGGAACACTGAAGCTTTCTTT.

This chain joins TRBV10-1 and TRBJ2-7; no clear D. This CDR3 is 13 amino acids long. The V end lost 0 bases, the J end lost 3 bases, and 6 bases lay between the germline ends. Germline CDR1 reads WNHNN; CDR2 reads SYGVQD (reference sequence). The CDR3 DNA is TGCGCCAGCAGTGAGTCGGGGAACTACGAGCAGTACTTC. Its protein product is CASSESGNYEQYF.

The CDR3 DNA follows: TGTGCCAGCAGTCCGGGGGGACCCAACTATGGCTACACCTTC. This codes for CASSPGGPNYGYTF. This chain uses TRBV7-2 with TRBJ1-2, with D perhaps matching TRBD1 (5 bases). Trimming removed 6 bases at V and 2 bases at J, with 13 bases between. The CDR3 covers 14 residues. Germline lookup yields CDR1 SGHTA and CDR2 FQGNSA.

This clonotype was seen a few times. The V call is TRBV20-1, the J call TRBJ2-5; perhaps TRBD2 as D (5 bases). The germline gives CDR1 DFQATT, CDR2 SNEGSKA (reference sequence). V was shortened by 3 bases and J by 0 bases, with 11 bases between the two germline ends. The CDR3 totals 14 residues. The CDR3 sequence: CSASYRGYQETQYF. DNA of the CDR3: TGCAGTGCTAGTTACCGAGGGTACCAAGAGACCCAGTACTTC.

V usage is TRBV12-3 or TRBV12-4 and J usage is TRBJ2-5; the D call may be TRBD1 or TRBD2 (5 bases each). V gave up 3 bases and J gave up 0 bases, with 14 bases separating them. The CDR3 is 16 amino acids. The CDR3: CASSLGTVDYQETQYF. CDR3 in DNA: TGTGCCAGCAGTTTGGGGACGGTGGACTACCAAGAGACCCAGTACTTC.

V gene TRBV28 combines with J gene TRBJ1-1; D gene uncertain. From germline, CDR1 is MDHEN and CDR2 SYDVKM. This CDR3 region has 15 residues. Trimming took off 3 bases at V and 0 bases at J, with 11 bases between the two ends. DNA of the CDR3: TGTGCCAGCAGTTTCTTCGTCGGAATGAACACTGAAGCTTTCTTT. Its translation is CASSFFVGMNTEAFF.

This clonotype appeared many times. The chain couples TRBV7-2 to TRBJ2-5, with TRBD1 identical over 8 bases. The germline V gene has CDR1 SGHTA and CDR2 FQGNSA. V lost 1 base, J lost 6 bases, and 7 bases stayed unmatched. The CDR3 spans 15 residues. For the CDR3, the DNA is TGTGCCAGCAGCTTAGGGACAGGGATGGGCCAGACCCAGTACTTC. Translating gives CASSLGTGMGQTQYF.

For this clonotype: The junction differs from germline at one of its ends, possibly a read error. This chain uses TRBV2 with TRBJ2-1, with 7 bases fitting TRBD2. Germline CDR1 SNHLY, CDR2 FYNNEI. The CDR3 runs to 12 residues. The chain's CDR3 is CASSRDYHPSGF. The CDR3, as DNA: TGTGCCAGCAGTAGGGACTACCACCCGTCGGGCTTC.

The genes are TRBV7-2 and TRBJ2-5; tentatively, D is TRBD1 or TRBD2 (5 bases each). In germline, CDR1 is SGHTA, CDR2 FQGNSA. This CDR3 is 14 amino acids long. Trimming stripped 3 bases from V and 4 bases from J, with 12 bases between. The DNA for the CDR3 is TGTGCCAGCAGCTTTGAAGGGACCCTAGAGACCCAGTACTTC. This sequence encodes CASSFEGTLETQYF.

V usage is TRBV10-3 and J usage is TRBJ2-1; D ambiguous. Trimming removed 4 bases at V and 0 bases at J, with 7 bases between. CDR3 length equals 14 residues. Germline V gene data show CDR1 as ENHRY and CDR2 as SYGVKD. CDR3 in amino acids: CAISGQSSYNEQFF. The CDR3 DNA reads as TGTGCCATCAGTGGCCAAAGCTCCTACAATGAGCAGTTCTTC.

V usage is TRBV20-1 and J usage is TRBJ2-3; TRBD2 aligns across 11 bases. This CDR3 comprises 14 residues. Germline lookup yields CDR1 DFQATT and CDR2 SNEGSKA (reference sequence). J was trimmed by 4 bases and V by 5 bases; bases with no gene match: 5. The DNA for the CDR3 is TGCAGTGCTTATACTAGCGGGAGCCCAGATACGCAGTATTTT. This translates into CSAYTSGSPDTQYF.

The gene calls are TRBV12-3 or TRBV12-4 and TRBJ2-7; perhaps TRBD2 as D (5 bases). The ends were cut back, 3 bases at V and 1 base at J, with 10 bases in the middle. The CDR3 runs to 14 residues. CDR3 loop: CASSLRAESYEQYF. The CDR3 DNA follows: TGTGCCAGCAGTTTGAGGGCCGAATCCTACGAGCAGTACTTC.

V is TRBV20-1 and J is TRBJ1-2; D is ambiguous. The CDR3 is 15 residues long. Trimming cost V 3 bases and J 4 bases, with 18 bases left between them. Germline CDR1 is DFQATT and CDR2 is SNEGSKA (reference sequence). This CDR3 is CSARGRDKKIYGYTF. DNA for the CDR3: TGCAGTGCTAGGGGCCGGGATAAAAAGATCTATGGCTACACCTTC.

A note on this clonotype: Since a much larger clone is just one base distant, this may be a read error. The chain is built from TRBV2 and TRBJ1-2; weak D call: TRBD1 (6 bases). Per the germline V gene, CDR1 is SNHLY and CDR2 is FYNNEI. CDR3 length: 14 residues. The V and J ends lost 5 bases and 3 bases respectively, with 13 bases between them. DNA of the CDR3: TGTGCCAGCAGTAAGGGGGTTTTGGACTATGGCTACACCTTC. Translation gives CASSKGVLDYGYTF.

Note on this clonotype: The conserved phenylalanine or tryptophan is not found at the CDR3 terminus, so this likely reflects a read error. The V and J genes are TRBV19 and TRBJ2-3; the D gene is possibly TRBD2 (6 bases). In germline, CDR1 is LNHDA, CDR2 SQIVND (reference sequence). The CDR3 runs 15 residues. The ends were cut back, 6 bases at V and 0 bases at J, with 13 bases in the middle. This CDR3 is CASRSLGTSTDTQYL. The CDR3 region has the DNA TGTGCCAGTAGGTCCTTGGGGACTAGCACAGATACGCAGTATTTG.

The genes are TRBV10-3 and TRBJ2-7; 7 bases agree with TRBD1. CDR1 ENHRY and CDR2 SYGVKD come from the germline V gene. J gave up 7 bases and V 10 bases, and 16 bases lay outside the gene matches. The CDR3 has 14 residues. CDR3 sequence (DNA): TGTGCCAGCAAGGGGGCCAGTCCCTCTCGGGAGCAGTACTTC. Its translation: CASKGASPSREQYF.